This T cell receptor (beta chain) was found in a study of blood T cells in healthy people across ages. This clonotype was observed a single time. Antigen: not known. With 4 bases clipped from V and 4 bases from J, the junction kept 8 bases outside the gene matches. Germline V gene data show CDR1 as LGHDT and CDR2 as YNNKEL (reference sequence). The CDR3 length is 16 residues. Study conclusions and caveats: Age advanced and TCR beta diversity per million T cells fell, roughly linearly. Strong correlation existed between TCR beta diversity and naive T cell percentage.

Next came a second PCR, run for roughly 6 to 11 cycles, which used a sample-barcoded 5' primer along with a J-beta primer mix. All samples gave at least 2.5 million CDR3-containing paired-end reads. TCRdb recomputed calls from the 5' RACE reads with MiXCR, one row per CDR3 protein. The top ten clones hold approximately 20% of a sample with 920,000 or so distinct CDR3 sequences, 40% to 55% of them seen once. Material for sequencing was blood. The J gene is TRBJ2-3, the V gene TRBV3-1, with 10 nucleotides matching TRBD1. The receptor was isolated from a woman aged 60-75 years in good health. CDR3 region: CASSPHGTGVPDTQYF. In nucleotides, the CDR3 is TGTGCCAGCAGCCCCCATGGGACAGGGGTCCCAGATACGCAGTATTTT.